This T cell receptor beta chain was captured by sequencing in a study of molecular identifiers for immune sequencing clone quantification. Regarding the study as a whole: For highly expanded clones, sizes could be underestimated when identical TCR molecules share a barcode.

For this clonotype: Its matching antigen is unknown. With a much larger clone just one base away, this may be a read error.

Previously reported methods and listed TCR primers produced the bulk TCR libraries. A single record per CDR3 protein comes from TCRdb applying MiXCR to the PCR reads. The sample records 45,000 to 55,000 distinct CDR3 sequences, just over 35% being singletons. CDR3 length equals 14 residues. CDR1 and CDR2 (germline): MGHDK, SYGVNS. This TCR was recovered from a human donor in good health. Some libraries in this study had Jurkat cell RNA spiked in. The sequencing input was naive CD8+ T cells from blood, with Jurkat cell RNA spiked in. Subset described: FACS-sorted CD8+CD4-CCR7+CD45RA+ naive T cells. The chain combines TRBV25-1 with TRBJ2-1, with TRBD2 identical over 9 bases. The CDR3 sequence: CASLGREGPNAQFF. In DNA form, the CDR3 reads TGTGCCAGCTTGGGGCGGGAGGGGCCCAATGCGCAGTTCTTC.